This T cell receptor beta chain was sequenced for a study of radiation and T cells in renal cell carcinoma. General observations from the study: In blood, top tumor clones expanded by 2 weeks, shrinking by 4.

The germline gives CDR1 SGHAT, CDR2 FQNNGV. This CDR3 is 17 amino acids long. The V end was cut by 5 bases, the J end by 3 bases, with 22 bases between. Time point indicated: baseline pretreatment blood. Stated treatment: 15 Gy SBRT to primary tumor, nephrectomy 4 weeks later. About this clone: Its specificity is not known.

TCRdb's copy holds only in-frame clones and misses some; the assay was immunoSEQ multiplex PCR. The repertoire has 90,000 to 95,000 clones, under 90% of them found once; the top ten carry 5% to 8%. This sequence joins TRBV11-2 and TRBJ1-1, with D possibly matching TRBD1 (5 bases). This clonotype was sampled from a man aged 55 to 69 with renal cell carcinoma. This sample comprised blood, obtained from a patient whose treatment included radiotherapy and nephrectomy. CDR3 residues: CASSPPGPTTMDTEAFF. The CDR3, as DNA: TGTGCCAGCAGCCCACCGGGACCGACCACAATGGACACTGAAGCTTTCTTT. Variable domain in full (rest from reference TRBV11-2 and TRBJ1-1): EAGVAQSPRYKIIEKRQSVAFWCNPISGHATLYWYQQILGQGPKLLIQFQNNGVVDDSQLPKDRFSAERLKGVDSTLKIQPAKLEDSAVYLCASSPPGPTTMDTEAFFGQGTRLTVV.